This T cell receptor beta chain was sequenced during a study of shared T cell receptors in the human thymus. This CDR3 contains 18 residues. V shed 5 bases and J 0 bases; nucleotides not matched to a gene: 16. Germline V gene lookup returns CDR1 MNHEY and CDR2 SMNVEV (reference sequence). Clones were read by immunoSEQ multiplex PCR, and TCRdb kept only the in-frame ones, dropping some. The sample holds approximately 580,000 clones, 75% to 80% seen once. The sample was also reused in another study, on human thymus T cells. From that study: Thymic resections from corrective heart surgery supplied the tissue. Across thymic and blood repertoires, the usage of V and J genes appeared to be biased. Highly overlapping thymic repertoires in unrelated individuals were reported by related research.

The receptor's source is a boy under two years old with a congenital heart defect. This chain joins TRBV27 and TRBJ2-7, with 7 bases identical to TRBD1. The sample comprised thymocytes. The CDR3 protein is CASSNPRIPGQSSYEQYF. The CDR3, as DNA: TGTGCCAGCAGTAACCCTAGAATCCCGGGACAGAGCTCCTACGAGCAGTACTTC.